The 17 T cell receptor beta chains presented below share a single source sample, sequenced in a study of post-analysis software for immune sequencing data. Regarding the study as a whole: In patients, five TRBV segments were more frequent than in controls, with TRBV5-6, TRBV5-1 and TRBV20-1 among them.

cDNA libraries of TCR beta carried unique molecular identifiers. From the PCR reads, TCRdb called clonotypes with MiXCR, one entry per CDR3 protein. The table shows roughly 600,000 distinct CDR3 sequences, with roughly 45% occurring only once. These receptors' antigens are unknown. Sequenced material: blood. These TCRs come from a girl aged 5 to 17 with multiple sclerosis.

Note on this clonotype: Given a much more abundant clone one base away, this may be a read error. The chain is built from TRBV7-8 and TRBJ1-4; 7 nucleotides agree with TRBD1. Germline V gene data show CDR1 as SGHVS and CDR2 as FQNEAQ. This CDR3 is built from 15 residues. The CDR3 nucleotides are TGTGCCAGCAGCTTGGAGAGGGGGCGCGATGAAAAACGGTTTTTT. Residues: CASSLERGRDEKRFF.

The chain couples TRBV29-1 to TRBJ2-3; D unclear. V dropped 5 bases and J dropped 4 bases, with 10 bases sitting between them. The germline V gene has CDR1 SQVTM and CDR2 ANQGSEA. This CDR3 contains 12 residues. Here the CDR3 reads CSVWAASDTQYF. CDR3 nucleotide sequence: TGCAGCGTTTGGGCAGCCTCAGATACGCAGTATTTT.

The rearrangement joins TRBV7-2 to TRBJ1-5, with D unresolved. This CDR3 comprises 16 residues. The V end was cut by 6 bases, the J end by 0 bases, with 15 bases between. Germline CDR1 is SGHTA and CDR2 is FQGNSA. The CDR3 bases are TGTGCCAGCAGTCTAAGCCCGGCATATAGCAATCAGCCCCAGCATTTT. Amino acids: CASSLSPAYSNQPQHF.

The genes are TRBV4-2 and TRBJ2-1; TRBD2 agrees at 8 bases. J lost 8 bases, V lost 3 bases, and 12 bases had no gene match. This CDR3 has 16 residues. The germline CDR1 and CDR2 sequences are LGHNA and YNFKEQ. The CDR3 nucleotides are TGTGCCAGCAGCCAGGCTACTAGCGGTCCTAGGGATGAGCAGTTCTTC. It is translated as CASSQATSGPRDEQFF.

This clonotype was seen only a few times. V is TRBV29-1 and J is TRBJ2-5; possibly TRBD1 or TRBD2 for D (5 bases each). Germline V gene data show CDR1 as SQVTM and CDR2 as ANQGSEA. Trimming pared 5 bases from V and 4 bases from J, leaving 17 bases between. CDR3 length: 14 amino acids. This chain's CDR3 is CSVPWGGGPETQYF. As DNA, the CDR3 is TGCAGCGTTCCTTGGGGCGGAGGACCAGAGACCCAGTACTTC.

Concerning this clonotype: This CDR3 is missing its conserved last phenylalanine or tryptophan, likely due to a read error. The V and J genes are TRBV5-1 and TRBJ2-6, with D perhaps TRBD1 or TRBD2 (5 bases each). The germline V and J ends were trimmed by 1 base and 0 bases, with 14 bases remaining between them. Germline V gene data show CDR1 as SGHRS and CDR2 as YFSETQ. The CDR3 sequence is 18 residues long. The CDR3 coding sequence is TGCGCCAGCAGCTTGAGAGGGTCCAGGGTCTCTGGGGCCAACGTCCTGACTTAC. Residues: CASSLRGSRVSGANVLTY.

In DNA, the CDR3 is TGTGCCAGCAGTGAAGCGCTCAGGGGAGACTACGAGCAGTACTTC. Translated: CASSEALRGDYEQYF. The chain links TRBV6-1 to TRBJ2-7; possible D gene TRBD1, 6 bases. Trimming took off 0 bases at V and 3 bases at J, with 12 bases between the two ends. There are 15 residues in the CDR3. Germline V lookup: CDR1 MNHNS, CDR2 SASEGT.

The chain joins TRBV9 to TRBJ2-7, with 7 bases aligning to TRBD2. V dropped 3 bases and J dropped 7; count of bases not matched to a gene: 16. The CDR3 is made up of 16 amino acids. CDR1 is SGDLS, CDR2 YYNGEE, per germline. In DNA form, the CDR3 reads TGTGCCAGCAGCGAGGGAGCGGGAAAGGGTTGGAATGAGCAGTACTTC. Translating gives CASSEGAGKGWNEQYF. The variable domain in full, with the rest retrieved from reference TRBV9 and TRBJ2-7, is DSGVTQTPKHLITATGQRVTLRCSPRSGDLSVYWYQQSLDQGLQFLIQYYNGEERAKGNILERFSAQQFPDLHSELNLSSLELGDSALYFCASSEGAGKGWNEQYFGPGTRLTVT.

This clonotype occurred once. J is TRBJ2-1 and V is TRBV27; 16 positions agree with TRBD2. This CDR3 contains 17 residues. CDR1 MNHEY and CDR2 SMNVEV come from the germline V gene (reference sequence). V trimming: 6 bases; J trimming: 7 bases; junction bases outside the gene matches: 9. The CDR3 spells CASRAGTSGRVTNEQFF. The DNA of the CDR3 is TGTGCCAGCAGAGCCGGGACTAGCGGGAGGGTAACAAATGAGCAGTTCTTC.

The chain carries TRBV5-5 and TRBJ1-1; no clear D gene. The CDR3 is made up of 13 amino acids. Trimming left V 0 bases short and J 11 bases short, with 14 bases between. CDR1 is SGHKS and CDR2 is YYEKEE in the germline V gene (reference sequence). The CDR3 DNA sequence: TGTGCCAGCAGCTTGGGTCCCACAGTAACGGCTTTCTTT. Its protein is CASSLGPTVTAFF.

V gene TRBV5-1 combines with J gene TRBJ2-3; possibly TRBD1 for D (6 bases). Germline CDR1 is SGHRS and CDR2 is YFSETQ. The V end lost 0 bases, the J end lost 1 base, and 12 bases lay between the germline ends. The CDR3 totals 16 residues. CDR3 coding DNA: TGCGCCAGCAGCTTGGATGGGCGACAGGGCACAGATACGCAGTATTTT. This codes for CASSLDGRQGTDTQYF. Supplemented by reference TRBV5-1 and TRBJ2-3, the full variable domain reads KAGVTQTPRYLIKTRGQQVTLSCSPISGHRSVSWYQQTPGQGLQFLFEYFSETQRNKGNFPGRFSGRQFSNSRSEMNVSTLELGDSALYLCASSLDGRQGTDTQYFGPGTRLTVL.

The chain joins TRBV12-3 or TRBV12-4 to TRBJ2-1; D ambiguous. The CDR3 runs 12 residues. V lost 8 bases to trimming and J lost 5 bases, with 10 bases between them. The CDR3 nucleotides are TGTGCCAGCGAGATTGGGGACAATGAGCAGTTCTTC. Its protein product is CASEIGDNEQFF.

DNA for the CDR3: TGTGCCAGCAGTGACGAGTTAGCGGGAGTTTACGAGCAGTACTTC. Translation gives CASSDELAGVYEQYF. The chain couples TRBV6-6 to TRBJ2-5; TRBD2 agrees at 9 bases. The J call may be mistaken, given a closer DNA end match to TRBJ2-7. The CDR3 sequence is 15 residues long. Germline CDR1 reads MNHNY; CDR2 reads SVGAGI (reference sequence).

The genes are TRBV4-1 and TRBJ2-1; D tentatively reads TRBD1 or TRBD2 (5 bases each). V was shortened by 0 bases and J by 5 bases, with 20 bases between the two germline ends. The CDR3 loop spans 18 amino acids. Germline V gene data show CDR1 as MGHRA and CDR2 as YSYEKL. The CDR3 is CASSQDGAGTRSDNEQFF. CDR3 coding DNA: TGCGCCAGCAGCCAAGATGGGGCCGGGACCCGCAGCGACAATGAGCAGTTCTTC.

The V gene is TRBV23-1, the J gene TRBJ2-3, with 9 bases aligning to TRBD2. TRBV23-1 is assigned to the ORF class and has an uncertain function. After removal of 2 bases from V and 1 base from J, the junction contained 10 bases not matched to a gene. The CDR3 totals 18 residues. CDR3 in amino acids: CASSQLRLVAGGTDTQYF. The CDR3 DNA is TGCGCCAGCAGTCAACTAAGGCTAGTAGCGGGGGGCACAGATACGCAGTATTTT.

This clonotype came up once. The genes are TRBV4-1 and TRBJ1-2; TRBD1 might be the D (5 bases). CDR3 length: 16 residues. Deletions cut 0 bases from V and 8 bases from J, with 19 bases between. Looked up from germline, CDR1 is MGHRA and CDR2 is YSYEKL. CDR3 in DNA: TGCGCCAGCAGCCAAGATGGCGTGTCAGGGCGTTTGGGCTACACCTTC. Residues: CASSQDGVSGRLGYTF.

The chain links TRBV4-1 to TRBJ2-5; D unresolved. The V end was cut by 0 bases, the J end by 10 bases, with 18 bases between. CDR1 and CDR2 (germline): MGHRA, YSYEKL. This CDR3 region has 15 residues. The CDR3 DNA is TGCGCCAGCAGCCAAGATCCTCGCTCCATTTGGGGCCAGTACTTC. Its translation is CASSQDPRSIWGQYF.